The clone carrying this TCR beta chain has only a few counts. Its antigen is unidentified. 5'-RACE, quantitative and with molecular barcodes, yielded the TCR beta libraries. TCRdb recomputed calls from the 5' RACE reads with MiXCR, one row per CDR3 protein. The profile shows tens of thousands of distinct CDR3 sequences, around 30% of them singletons. V was cut by 2 bases and J by 4 bases, with 18 bases left in between. Germline CDR1 SGHTS, CDR2 YDEGEE. The CDR3 loop spans 16 amino acids. This sample was included in a study of CD8 T cells in ankylosing spondylitis. Whole-study results and caveats: Matched ankylosing spondylitis synovial fluid reportedly contained a significantly enriched population of disease-linked clones. Earlier authors reported some of these motif variants in reactive arthritis synovial fluid and blood. Seemingly distinctive of ankylosing spondylitis blood was a TCR beta motif formed by eight highly homologous variants.

The receptor was derived from a male donor with ankylosing spondylitis or in good health (not recorded which). The sample was blood, either unsorted or a sorted T cell fraction (not recorded which). The chain combines TRBV5-8 with TRBJ1-2; D may be TRBD1 (5 bases). CDR3 region: CASSFQQESGGYGYTF. Here the CDR3 DNA reads TGTGCCAGCAGCTTCCAGCAGGAATCGGGGGGCTATGGCTACACCTTC.